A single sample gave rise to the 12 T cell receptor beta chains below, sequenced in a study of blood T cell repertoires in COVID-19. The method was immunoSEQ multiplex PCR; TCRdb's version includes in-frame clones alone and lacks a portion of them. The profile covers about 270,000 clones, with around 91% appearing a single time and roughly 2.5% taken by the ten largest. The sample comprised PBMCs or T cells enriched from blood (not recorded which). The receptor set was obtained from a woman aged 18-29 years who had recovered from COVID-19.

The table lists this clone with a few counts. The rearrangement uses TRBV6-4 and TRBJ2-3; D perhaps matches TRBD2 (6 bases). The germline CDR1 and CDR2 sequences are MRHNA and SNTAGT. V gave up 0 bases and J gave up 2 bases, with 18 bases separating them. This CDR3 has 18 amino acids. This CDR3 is CASSDSRLVRGNTDTQYF. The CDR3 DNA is TGTGCCAGCAGTGACTCGAGACTAGTAAGAGGGAACACAGATACGCAGTATTTT.

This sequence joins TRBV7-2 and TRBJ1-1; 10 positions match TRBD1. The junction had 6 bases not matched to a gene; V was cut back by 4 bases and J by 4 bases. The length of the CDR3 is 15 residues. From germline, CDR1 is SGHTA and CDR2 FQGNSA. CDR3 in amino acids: CASSSLTGGLTEAFF. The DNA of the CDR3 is TGTGCCAGCAGCTCCCTGACAGGGGGCCTCACTGAAGCTTTCTTT.

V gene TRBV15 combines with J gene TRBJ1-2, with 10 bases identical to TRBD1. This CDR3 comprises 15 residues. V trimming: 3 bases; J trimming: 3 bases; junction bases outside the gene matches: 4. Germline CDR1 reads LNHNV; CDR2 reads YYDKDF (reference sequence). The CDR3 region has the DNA TGTGCCACCAGCAGGGGACAGGGGAGCGACTATGGCTACACCTTC. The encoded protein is CATSRGQGSDYGYTF.

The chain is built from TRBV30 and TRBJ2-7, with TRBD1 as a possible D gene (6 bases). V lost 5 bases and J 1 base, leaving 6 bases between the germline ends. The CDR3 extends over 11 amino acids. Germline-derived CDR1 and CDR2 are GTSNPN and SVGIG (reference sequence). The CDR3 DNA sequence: TGTGCCTGGGACAGGTCCTACGAGCAGTACTTC. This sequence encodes CAWDRSYEQYF.

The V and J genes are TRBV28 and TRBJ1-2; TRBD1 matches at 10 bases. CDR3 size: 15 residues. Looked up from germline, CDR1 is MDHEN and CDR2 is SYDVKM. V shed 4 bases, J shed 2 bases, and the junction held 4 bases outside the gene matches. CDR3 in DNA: TGTGCCAGCAGTTCCTCGGGACAGGGGAACTATGGCTACACCTTC. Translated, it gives CASSSSGQGNYGYTF.

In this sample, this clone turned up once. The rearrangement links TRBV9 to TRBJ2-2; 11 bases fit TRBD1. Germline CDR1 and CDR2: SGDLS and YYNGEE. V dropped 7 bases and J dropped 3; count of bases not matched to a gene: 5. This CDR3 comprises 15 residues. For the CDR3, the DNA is TGTGCCAGCTTCTCGGACAGGGGGCACACCGGGGAGCTGTTTTTT. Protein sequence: CASFSDRGHTGELFF.

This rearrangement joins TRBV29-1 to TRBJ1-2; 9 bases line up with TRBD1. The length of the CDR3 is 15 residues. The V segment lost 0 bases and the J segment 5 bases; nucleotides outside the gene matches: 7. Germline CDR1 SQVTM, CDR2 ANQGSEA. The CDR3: CSVEDPDRGGYGYTF. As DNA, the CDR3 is TGCAGCGTTGAAGACCCAGACAGGGGGGGATATGGCTACACCTTC.

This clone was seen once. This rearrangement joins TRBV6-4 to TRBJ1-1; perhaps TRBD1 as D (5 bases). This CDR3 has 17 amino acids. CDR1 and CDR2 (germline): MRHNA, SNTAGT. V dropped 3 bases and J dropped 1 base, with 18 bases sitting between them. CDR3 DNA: TGTGCCAGCAGTGAAAAAGGAGAAGGGGAAGGGAACACTGAAGCTTTCTTT. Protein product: CASSEKGEGEGNTEAFF.

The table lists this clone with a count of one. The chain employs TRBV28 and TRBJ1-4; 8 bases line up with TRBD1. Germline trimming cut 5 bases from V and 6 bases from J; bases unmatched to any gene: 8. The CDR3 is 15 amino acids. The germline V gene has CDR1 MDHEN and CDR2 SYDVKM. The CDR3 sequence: CASSPYRGIDEKLFF. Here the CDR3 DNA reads TGTGCCAGCAGTCCTTACAGGGGGATAGATGAAAAACTGTTTTTT.

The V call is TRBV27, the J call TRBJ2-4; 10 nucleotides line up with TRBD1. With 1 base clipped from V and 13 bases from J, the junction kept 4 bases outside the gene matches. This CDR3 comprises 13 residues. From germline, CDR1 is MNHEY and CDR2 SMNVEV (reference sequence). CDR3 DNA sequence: TGTGCCAGCAGTTTATGGGACAGGGGACCCCAGTACTTC. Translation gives CASSLWDRGPQYF.

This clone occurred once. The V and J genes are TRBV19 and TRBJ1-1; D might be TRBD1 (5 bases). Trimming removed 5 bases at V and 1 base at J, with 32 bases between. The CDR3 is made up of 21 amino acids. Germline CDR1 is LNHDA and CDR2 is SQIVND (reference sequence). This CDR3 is CASSSLLDSRFLIRENTEAFF. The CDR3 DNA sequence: TGTGCCAGTAGTTCACTCCTTGACAGCAGGTTCCTTATTAGAGAGAACACTGAAGCTTTCTTT.

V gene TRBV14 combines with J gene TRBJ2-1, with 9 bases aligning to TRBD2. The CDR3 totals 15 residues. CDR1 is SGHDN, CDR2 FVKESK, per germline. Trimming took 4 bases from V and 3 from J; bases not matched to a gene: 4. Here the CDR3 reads CASSLGGGGYNEQFF. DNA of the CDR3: TGTGCCAGCAGCCTTGGCGGGGGGGGCTACAATGAGCAGTTCTTC.